Sequencing of this T cell receptor beta chain was carried out in a study of shared clonotypes between healthy human individuals. Germline V gene sequence: CDR1 SEHNR, CDR2 FQNEAQ (reference sequence). The CDR3 totals 13 residues. Trimming removed 1 base at V and 11 bases at J, with 14 bases between. In the authors' methods: ImmunoSEQ yielded junction-only sequences lacking quality scores, so filtering differed. Sequencing was performed with immunoSEQ multiplex PCR; in TCRdb, only in-frame clones are kept and a portion is missing. Clonal size and the V and J genes are those of that table, whereas D and trimming came from the DNA. The sample holds about 600,000 clones, around 78% seen once.

The chain recombines TRBV7-9 with TRBJ1-1; D unclear. Input material: PBMCs. This TCR came from a woman aged 40-49 years in good health. Some clones in this sample may be carry-over from other donors' samples. CDR3 residues: CASSLDRKDGAFF. As DNA, the CDR3 is TGTGCCAGCAGCTTAGATCGCAAAGACGGCGCTTTCTTT.